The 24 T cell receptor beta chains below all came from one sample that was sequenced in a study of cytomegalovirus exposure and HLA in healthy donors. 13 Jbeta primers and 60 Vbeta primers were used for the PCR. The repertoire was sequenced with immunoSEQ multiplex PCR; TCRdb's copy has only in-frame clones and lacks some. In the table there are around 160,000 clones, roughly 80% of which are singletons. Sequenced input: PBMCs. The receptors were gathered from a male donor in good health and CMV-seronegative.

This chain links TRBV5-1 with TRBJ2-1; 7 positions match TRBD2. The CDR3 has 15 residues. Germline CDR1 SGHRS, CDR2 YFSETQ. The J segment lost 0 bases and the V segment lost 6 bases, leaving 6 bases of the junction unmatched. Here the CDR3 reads CASNPWTSSYNEQFF. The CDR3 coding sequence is TGCGCCAGCAACCCGTGGACTAGCTCCTACAATGAGCAGTTCTTC.

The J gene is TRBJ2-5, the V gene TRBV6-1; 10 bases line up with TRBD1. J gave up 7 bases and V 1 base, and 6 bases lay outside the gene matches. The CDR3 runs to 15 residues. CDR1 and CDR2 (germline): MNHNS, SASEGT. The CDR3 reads CASSEVPGTGVTQYF. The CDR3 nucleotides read TGTGCCAGCAGTGAAGTTCCCGGGACAGGGGTGACCCAGTACTTC.

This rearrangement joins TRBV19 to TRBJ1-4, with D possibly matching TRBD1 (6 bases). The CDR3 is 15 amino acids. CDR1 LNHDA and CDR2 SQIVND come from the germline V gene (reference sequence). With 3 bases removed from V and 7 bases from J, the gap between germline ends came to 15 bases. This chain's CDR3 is CASSMATGNSEKLFF. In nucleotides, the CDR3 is TGTGCCAGTAGTATGGCAACAGGGAATTCTGAAAAACTGTTTTTT. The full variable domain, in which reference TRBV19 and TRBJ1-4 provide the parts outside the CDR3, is DGGITQSPKYLFRKEGQNVTLSCEQNLNHDAMYWYRQDPGQGLRLIYYSQIVNDFQKGDIAEGYSVSREKKESFPLTVTSAQKNPTAFYLCASSMATGNSEKLFFGSGTQLSVL.

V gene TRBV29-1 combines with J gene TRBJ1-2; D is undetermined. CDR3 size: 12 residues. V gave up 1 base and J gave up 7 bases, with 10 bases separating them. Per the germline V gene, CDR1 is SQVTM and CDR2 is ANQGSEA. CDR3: CSVEVVGGGYTF. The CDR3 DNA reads TGCAGCGTTGAAGTGGTGGGAGGTGGCTACACCTTC.

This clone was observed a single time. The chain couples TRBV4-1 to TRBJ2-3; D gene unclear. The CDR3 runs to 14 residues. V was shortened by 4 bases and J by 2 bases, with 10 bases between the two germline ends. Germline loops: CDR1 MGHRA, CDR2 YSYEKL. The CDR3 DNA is TGCGCCAGCAGCCGGGCCGATCTCACAGATACGCAGTATTTT. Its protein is CASSRADLTDTQYF.

Here the CDR3 DNA reads TGTGCCAGCAGTGAAGCGGGGGGTCCCCCAGATACGCAGTATTTT. It is translated as CASSEAGGPPDTQYF. The genes are TRBV6-1 and TRBJ2-3, with a weak D call TRBD2 (6 bases). The CDR3 covers 15 residues. Trimming shortened V by 0 bases and J by 4 bases, and 11 bases separated the two germline ends. The germline gives CDR1 MNHNS, CDR2 SASEGT.

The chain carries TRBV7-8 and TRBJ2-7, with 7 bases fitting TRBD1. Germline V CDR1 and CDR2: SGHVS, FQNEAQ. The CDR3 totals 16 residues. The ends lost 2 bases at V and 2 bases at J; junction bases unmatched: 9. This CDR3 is CASSLLPGQAAYEQYF. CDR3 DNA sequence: TGTGCCAGCAGCTTACTACCTGGACAGGCAGCCTACGAGCAGTACTTC.

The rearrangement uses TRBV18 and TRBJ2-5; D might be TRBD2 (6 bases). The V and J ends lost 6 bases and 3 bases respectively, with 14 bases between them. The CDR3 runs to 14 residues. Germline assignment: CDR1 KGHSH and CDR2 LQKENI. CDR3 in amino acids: CASSQVGEEETQYF. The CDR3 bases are TGTGCCAGCTCGCAGGTGGGGGAGGAAGAGACCCAGTACTTC.

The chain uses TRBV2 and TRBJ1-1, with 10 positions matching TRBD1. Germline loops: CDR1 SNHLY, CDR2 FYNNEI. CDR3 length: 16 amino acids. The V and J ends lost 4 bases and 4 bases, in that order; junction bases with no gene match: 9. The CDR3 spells CASSAGTGVLITEAFF. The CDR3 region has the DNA TGTGCCAGCAGTGCCGGGACAGGGGTTTTGATCACTGAAGCTTTCTTT.

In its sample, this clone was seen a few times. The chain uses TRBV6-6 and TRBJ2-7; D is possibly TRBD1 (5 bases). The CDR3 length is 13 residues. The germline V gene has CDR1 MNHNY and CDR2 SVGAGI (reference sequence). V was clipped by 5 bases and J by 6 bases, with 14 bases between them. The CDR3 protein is CASSLLQETEQYF. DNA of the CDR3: TGTGCCAGCAGTCTCTTACAGGAAACCGAGCAGTACTTC.

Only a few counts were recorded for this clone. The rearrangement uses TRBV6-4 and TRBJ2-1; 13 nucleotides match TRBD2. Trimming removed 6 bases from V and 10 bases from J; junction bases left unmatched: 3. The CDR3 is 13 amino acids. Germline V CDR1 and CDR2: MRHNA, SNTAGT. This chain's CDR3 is CASSGLAGVEQFF. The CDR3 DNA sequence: TGTGCCAGCAGCGGACTAGCGGGAGTGGAGCAGTTCTTC.

The CDR3 DNA is TGTGCCAGCAGGGCGGCTTATAGCAATCAGCCCCAGCATTTT. It yields the protein CASRAAYSNQPQHF. This sequence joins TRBV6-6 and TRBJ1-5; D is unresolved. Trimming left V 6 bases short and J 0 bases short, with 9 bases between. The CDR3 runs to 14 residues. Germline-derived CDR1 and CDR2 are MNHNY and SVGAGI (reference sequence).

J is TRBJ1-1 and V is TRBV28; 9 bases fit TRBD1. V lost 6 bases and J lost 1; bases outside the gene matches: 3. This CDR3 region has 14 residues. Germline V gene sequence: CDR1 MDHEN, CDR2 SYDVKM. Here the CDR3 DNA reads TGTGCCAGCAGACCGGACAGGGGGAACACTGAAGCTTTCTTT. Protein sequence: CASRPDRGNTEAFF. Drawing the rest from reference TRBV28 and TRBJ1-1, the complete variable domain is DVKVTQSSRYLVKRTGEKVFLECVQDMDHENMFWYRQDPGLGLRLIYFSYDVKMKEKGDIPEGYSVSREKKERFSLILESASTNQTSMYLCASRPDRGNTEAFFGQGTRLTVV.

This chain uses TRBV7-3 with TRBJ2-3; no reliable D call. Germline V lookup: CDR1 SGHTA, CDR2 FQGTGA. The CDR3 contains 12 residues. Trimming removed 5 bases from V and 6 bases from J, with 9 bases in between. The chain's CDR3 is CASSPFGDTQYF. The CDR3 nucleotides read TGTGCCAGCAGCCCCTTCGGGGATACGCAGTATTTT. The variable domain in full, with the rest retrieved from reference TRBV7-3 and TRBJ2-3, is GAGVSQTPSNKVTEKGKYVELRCDPISGHTALYWYRQSLGQGPEFLIYFQGTGAADDSGLPNDRFFAVRPEGSVSTLKIQRTERGDSAVYLCASSPFGDTQYFGPGTRLTVL.

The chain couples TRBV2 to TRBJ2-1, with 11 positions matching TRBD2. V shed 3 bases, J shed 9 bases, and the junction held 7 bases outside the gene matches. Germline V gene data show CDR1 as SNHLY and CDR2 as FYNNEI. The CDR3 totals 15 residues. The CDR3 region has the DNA TGTGCCAGCAGTGATTCGGGACTAGCGGTTGGTGAGCAGTTCTTC. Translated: CASSDSGLAVGEQFF.

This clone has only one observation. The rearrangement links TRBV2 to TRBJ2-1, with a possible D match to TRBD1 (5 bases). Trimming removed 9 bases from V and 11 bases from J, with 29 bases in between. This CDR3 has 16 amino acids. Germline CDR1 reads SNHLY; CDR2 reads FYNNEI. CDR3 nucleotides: TGTGCCAGGAACAAGGTGGCCTACCAGGGATCGACCAAGCAGTTCTTC. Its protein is CARNKVAYQGSTKQFF.

The CDR3 DNA follows: TGTGCCAGCAGCTTAGGGGGCGACTTGGGTGGCGAGCAGTACTTC. As protein: CASSLGGDLGGEQYF. The rearrangement joins TRBV11-3 to TRBJ2-7, with D possibly being TRBD1 (5 bases). This CDR3 spans 15 amino acids. Germline CDR1 SGHNT, CDR2 YENEEA. Trimming took 1 base from V and 6 from J, leaving 16 bases between them.

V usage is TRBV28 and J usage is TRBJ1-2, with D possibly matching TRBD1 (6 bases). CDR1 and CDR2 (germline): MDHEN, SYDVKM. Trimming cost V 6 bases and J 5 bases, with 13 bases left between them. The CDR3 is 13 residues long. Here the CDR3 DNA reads TGTGCCAGCAGCCCGGACAGCCGGTATGGCTACACCTTC. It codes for CASSPDSRYGYTF.

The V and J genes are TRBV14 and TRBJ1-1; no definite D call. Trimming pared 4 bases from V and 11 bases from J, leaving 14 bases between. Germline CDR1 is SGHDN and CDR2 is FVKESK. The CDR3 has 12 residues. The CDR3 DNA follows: TGTGCCAGCAGCCGCCCTACCTCCCCTGCTTTCTTT. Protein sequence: CASSRPTSPAFF.

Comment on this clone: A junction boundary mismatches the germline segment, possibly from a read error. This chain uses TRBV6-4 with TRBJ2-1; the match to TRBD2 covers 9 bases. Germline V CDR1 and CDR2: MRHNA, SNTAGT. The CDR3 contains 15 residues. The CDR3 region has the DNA TGTGTCAGCAGAACCATAGCGGGGGCCTACAATGAGCAGTTCTTC. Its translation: CVSRTIAGAYNEQFF.

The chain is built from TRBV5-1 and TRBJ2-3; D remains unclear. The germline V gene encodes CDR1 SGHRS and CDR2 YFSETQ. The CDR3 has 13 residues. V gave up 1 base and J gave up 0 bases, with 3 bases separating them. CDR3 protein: CASSLPSTDTQYF. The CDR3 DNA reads TGCGCCAGCAGCTTGCCTAGCACAGATACGCAGTATTTT. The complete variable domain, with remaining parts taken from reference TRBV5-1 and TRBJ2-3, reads KAGVTQTPRYLIKTRGQQVTLSCSPISGHRSVSWYQQTPGQGLQFLFEYFSETQRNKGNFPGRFSGRQFSNSRSEMNVSTLELGDSALYLCASSLPSTDTQYFGPGTRLTVL.

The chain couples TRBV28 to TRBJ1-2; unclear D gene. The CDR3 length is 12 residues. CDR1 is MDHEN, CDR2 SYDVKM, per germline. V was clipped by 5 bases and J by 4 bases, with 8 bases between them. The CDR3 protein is CASSQNLYGYTF. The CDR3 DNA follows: TGTGCCAGCAGTCAGAACCTCTATGGCTACACCTTC.

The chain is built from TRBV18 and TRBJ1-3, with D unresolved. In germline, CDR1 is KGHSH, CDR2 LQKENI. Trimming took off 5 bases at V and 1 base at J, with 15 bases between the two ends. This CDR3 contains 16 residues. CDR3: CASSAQVDYSGNTIYF. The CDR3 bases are TGTGCCAGCTCAGCACAAGTAGACTATTCTGGAAACACCATATATTTT.

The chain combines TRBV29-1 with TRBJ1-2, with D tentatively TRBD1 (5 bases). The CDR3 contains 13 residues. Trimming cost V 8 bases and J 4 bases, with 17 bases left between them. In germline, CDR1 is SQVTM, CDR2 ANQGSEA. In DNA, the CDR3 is TGCAGCACGCTCTTGCGGGGGTCCTATGGCTACACCTTC. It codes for CSTLLRGSYGYTF.